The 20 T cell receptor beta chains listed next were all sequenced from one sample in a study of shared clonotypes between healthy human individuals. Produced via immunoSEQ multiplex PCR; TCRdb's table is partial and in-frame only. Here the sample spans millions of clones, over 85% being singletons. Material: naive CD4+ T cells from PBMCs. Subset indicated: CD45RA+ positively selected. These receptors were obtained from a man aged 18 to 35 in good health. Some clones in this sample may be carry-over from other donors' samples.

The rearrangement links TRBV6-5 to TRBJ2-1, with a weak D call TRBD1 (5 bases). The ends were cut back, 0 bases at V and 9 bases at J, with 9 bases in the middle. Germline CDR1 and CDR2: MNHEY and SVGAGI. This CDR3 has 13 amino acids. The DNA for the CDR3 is TGTGCCAGCAGTTACTCTTACCAGGGTGAGCAGTTCTTC. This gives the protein CASSYSYQGEQFF.

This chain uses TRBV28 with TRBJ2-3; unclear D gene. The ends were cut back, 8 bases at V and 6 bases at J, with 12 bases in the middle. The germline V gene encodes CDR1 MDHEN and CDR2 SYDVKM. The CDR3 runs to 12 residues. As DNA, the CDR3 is TGTGCCAGCGGGAAACAATTGGATACGCAGTATTTT. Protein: CASGKQLDTQYF.

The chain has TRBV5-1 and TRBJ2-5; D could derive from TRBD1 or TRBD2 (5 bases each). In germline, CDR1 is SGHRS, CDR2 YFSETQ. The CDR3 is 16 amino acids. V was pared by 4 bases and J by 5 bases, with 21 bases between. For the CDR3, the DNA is TGCGCCAGCAGCACCCATACAGGAGGCCGGGTGGAGACCCAGTACTTC. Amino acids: CASSTHTGGRVETQYF.

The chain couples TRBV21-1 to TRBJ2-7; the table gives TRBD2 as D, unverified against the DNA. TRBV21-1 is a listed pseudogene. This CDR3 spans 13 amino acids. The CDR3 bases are TGTGCCAGCGTCCTTCTACTAGTCCTAGAGCAGTACTTC. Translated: CASVLLLVLEQYF.

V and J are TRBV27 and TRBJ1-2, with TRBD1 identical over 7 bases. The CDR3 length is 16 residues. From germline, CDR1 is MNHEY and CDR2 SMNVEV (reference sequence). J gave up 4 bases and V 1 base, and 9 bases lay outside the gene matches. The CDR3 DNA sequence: TGTGCCAGCAGTTTATTGGGCCAGGGGGATCGCTATGGCTACACCTTC. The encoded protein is CASSLLGQGDRYGYTF.

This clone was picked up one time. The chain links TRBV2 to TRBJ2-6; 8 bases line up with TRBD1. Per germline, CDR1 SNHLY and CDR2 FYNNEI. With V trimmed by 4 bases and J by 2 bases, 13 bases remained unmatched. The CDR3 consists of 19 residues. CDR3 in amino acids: CASSGGQGPGFAGANVLTF. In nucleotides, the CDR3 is TGTGCCAGCAGTGGAGGACAGGGTCCCGGGTTTGCTGGGGCCAACGTCCTGACTTTC.

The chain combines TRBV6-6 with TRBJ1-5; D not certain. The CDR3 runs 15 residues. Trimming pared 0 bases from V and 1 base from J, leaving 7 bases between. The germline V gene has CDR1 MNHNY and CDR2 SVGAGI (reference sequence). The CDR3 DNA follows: TGTGCCAGCAGTTACTCGGTGCCGAGCAATCAGCCCCAGCATTTT. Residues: CASSYSVPSNQPQHF.

This chain's CDR3 is CASRLVSGSTDTQYF. In DNA form, the CDR3 reads TGTGCCAGTCGACTAGTTTCTGGGAGCACAGATACGCAGTATTTT. This sequence joins TRBV6-1 and TRBJ2-3; D is possibly TRBD2 (6 bases). The length of the CDR3 is 15 residues. CDR1 is MNHNS and CDR2 is SASEGT in the germline V gene. With 9 bases removed from V and 0 bases from J, the gap between germline ends came to 16 bases.

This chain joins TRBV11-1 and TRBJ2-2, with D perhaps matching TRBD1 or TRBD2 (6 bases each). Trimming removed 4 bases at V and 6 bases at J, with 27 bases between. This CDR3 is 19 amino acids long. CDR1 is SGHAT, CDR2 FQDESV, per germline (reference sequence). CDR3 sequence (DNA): TGTGCCAGCAGCTCGAACGCGGGACAAGTTTTCGTCCGGGCCGGGGAGCTGTTTTTT. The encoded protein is CASSSNAGQVFVRAGELFF.

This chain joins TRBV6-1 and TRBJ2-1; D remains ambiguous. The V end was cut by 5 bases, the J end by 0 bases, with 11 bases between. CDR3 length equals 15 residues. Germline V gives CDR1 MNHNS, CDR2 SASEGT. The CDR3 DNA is TGTGCCAGCAGTCCACAATCCAGCTCCTACAATGAGCAGTTCTTC. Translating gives CASSPQSSSYNEQFF.

As DNA, the CDR3 is TGCGCCAGCAGTGAGTCAAGTCGAGGCTACACCTTC. Residues: CASSESSRGYTF. The chain carries TRBV10-2 and TRBJ1-2; D gene ambiguous. Per the germline V gene, CDR1 is WSHSY and CDR2 is SAAADI. The CDR3 spans 12 residues. Deletions cut 0 bases from V and 8 bases from J, with 7 bases between.

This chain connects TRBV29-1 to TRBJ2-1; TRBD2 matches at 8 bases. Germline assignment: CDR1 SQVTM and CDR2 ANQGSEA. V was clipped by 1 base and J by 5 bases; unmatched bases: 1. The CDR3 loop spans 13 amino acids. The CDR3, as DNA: TGCAGCGTTGAAGGGCGGGAGGACAATGAGCAGTTCTTC. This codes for CSVEGREDNEQFF.

The DNA of the CDR3 is TGCGCCAGCAGAGAAACAGGGGGAGCGAATGAAAAACTGTTTTTT. Translating it yields CASRETGGANEKLFF. The chain links TRBV5-1 to TRBJ1-4; the match to TRBD1 covers 8 bases. Germline values: CDR1 SGHRS, CDR2 YFSETQ. V gave up 5 bases and J gave up 5 bases; unmatched junction bases: 8. The CDR3 covers 15 residues.

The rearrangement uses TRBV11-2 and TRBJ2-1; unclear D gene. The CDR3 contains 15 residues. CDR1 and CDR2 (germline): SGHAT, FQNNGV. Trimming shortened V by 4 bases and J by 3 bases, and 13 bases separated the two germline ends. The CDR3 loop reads CASSSVRGSYNEQFF. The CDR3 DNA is TGTGCCAGCAGCTCTGTCCGAGGAAGCTACAATGAGCAGTTCTTC.

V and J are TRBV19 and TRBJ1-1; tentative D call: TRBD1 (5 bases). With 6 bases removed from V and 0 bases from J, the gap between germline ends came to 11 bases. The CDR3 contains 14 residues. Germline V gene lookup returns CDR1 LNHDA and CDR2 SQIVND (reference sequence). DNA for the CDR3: TGTGCCAGTAGGCCGGGACGGATGAACACTGAAGCTTTCTTT. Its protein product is CASRPGRMNTEAFF.

CDR3 region: CASSLEGPGYTF. CDR3 bases: TGCGCCAGCAGCTTGGAGGGGCCGGGCTACACCTTC. The rearrangement links TRBV5-1 to TRBJ1-2; tentatively, D is TRBD1 (5 bases). The V and J ends lost 0 bases and 8 bases respectively, with 8 bases between them. Germline loops: CDR1 SGHRS, CDR2 YFSETQ. CDR3 length: 12 amino acids.

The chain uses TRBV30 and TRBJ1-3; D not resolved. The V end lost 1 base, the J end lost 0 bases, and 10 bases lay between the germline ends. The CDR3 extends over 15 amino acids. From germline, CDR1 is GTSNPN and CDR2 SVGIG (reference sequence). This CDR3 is CAWSGSPSSGNTIYF. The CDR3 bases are TGTGCCTGGAGTGGGAGTCCGAGCTCTGGAAACACCATATATTTT.

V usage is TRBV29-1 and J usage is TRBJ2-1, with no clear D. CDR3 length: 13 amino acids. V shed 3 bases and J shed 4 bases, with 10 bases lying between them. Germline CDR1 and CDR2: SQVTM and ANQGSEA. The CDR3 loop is CSVEDNSYNEQFF. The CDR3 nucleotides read TGCAGCGTTGAGGATAACTCTTACAATGAGCAGTTCTTC.

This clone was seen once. The CDR3 region is CASTEQGSSYEQYF. The CDR3 coding sequence is TGTGCCAGTACCGAACAGGGATCCTCCTACGAGCAGTACTTC. V and J are TRBV19 and TRBJ2-7, with D perhaps TRBD1 (6 bases). Trimming removed 7 bases at V and 0 bases at J, with 13 bases between. CDR1 and CDR2 from the germline V gene are LNHDA and SQIVND (reference sequence). This CDR3 spans 14 amino acids. The full variable domain, with the rest looked up from reference TRBV19 and TRBJ2-7, is DGGITQSPKYLFRKEGQNVTLSCEQNLNHDAMYWYRQDPGQGLRLIYYSQIVNDFQKGDIAEGYSVSREKKESFPLTVTSAQKNPTAFYLCASTEQGSSYEQYFGPGTRLTVT.

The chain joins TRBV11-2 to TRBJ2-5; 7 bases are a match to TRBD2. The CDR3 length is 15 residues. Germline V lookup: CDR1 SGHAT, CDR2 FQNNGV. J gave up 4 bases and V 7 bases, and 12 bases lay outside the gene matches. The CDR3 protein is CASIYGGRAGETQYF. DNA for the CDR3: TGTGCCAGCATTTATGGAGGGAGGGCCGGAGAGACCCAGTACTTC.